Listed below are T cell receptor beta chains from one sample, sequenced in a study of identifying expanded T cells in peripheral blood. Sequencing was performed with immunoSEQ multiplex PCR; in TCRdb, only in-frame clones are kept and a portion is missing. The sample lists more than 85,000 clones; around 90% were seen once. The specimen was blood. Receptors originate from a person between 18 and 75 years old in good health. Both conserved end residues are part of each CDR3. D genes are given only for firm matches. Clone size is shown for a subset of rows, as once, few, many or a class of expanded clone.

D gene: -; V gene: TRBV5-1; J gene: TRBJ2-5; clone size: -; CDR3 DNA: TGCGCCAGCAGCCCCCGGGTGGTTGGGGGCCAAGAGACCCAGTACTTC; CDR3 protein: CASSPRVVGGQETQYF
D gene: TRBD1; V gene: TRBV6-5; J gene: TRBJ2-2; clone size: -; CDR3 DNA: TGTGCCAGCAGTTACTTACAACAGGGGGCAACCGGGGAGCTGTTTTTT; CDR3 protein: CASSYLQQGATGELFF
D gene: -; V gene: TRBV19; J gene: TRBJ2-7; clone size: -; CDR3 DNA: TGTGCCAGTAGTATCGGGATCGCCTACGAGCAGTACTTC; CDR3 protein: CASSIGIAYEQYF
D gene: -; V gene: TRBV30; J gene: TRBJ1-4; clone size: -; CDR3 DNA: TGTGCCTGGAGTGTAGGGGCTAATGAAAAACTGTTTTTT; CDR3 protein: CAWSVGANEKLFF
D gene: TRBD1; V gene: TRBV13; J gene: TRBJ2-6; clone size: -; CDR3 DNA: TGTGCCAGCAGCATTGGACAGGGGGCCACTGGGGCCAACGTCCTGACTTTC; CDR3 protein: CASSIGQGATGANVLTF
D gene: -; V gene: TRBV6-6; J gene: TRBJ1-4; clone size: -; CDR3 DNA: TGTGCCAGCAGTGTGACCTATAATGAAAAACTGTTTTTT; CDR3 protein: CASSVTYNEKLFF
D gene: -; V gene: TRBV7-6; J gene: TRBJ2-3; clone size: -; CDR3 DNA: TGTGCCAGCAGCCACGGACTCTCCACAGATACGCAGTATTTT; CDR3 protein: CASSHGLSTDTQYF
D gene: TRBD2; V gene: TRBV4-2; J gene: TRBJ2-3; clone size: -; CDR3 DNA: TGTGCCAGCAGCCAGGGATCGGGGGGGGGCACTGATACGCAGTATTTT; CDR3 protein: CASSQGSGGGTDTQYF
D gene: -; V gene: TRBV6-1; J gene: TRBJ2-7; clone size: -; CDR3 DNA: TGTGCCAGCAGTGACTACGAGCAGTACTTC; CDR3 protein: CASSDYEQYF
D gene: -; V gene: TRBV2; J gene: TRBJ1-1; clone size: many; CDR3 DNA: TGTGCCAGCAGTTTCACTGAAGCTTTCTTT; CDR3 protein: CASSFTEAFF
D gene: -; V gene: TRBV7-2; J gene: TRBJ1-2; clone size: -; CDR3 DNA: TGTGCCAGCAGCTTGGAGGGGTATGGCTACACCTTC; CDR3 protein: CASSLEGYGYTF
D gene: -; V gene: TRBV6-5; J gene: TRBJ2-5; clone size: -; CDR3 DNA: TGTGCCAGCTCAGGTCCCCCCCTTGAGACCCAGTACTTC; CDR3 protein: CASSGPPLETQYF
D gene: -; V gene: TRBV6-6; J gene: TRBJ2-7; clone size: -; CDR3 DNA: TGTGCCAGCAGTCCCTCAGCGGTCGAGCAGTACTTC; CDR3 protein: CASSPSAVEQYF
D gene: TRBD2; V gene: TRBV7-9; J gene: TRBJ2-1; clone size: -; CDR3 DNA: TGTGCCAGCCCTAGCGGGCAAAACAATGAGCAGTTCTTC; CDR3 protein: CASPSGQNNEQFF
D gene: TRBD1; V gene: TRBV19; J gene: TRBJ2-4; clone size: -; CDR3 DNA: TGTGCCAGTAGTATCATGGGCCTCCCGGGACAGGGGATGGACATTCAGTACTTC; CDR3 protein: CASSIMGLPGQGMDIQYF
D gene: -; V gene: TRBV14; J gene: TRBJ2-5; clone size: -; CDR3 DNA: TGTGCCAGCAGCCGATCAGAGACCCAGTACTTC; CDR3 protein: CASSRSETQYF
D gene: -; V gene: TRBV12-5; J gene: TRBJ2-1; clone size: -; CDR3 DNA: TGTGCTAGTGGTTTAAAATCAATGGGGAACACAGGTTCGAGGGGGCAGTTCTTC; CDR3 protein: CASGLKSMGNTGSRGQFF
D gene: -; V gene: TRBV18; J gene: TRBJ2-2; clone size: -; CDR3 DNA: TGTGCCAGCTCGCCAACCGGGACGGTAAACACCGGGGAGCTGTTTTTT; CDR3 protein: CASSPTGTVNTGELFF
D gene: TRBD1; V gene: TRBV11-3; J gene: TRBJ1-1; clone size: few; CDR3 DNA: TGTGCCAGCAGCTTAGAGACAGGGGGAGACGTCACTGAAGCTTTCTTT; CDR3 protein: CASSLETGGDVTEAFF
D gene: TRBD1; V gene: TRBV7-3; J gene: TRBJ1-4; clone size: -; CDR3 DNA: TGTGCCAGCAGCCCAGGGGGCTCAGAAAAACTGTTTTTT; CDR3 protein: CASSPGGSEKLFF
D gene: TRBD2; V gene: TRBV28; J gene: TRBJ2-7; clone size: -; CDR3 DNA: TGTGCCAGCAGGACGGGACTAGTCTACGAGCAGTACTTC; CDR3 protein: CASRTGLVYEQYF
D gene: -; V gene: TRBV7-6; J gene: TRBJ1-3; clone size: once; CDR3 DNA: TGTGCCAGCAGCTTAGGAGGCAGCCTTGGAAACACCATATATTTT; CDR3 protein: CASSLGGSLGNTIYF
D gene: -; V gene: TRBV28; J gene: TRBJ1-3; clone size: -; CDR3 DNA: TGTGCCAGCAGTTTACCGGCAAACTCTGGAAACACCATATATTTT; CDR3 protein: CASSLPANSGNTIYF
D gene: -; V gene: TRBV4-2; J gene: TRBJ2-1; clone size: -; CDR3 DNA: TGTGCCAGCAGCCAAGTCTCTAGAATTGAGCAGTTCTTC; CDR3 protein: CASSQVSRIEQFF
D gene: -; V gene: TRBV19; J gene: TRBJ1-2; clone size: -; CDR3 DNA: TGTGCCAGTAGATGGGGGGCTACCTATGGCTACACCTTC; CDR3 protein: CASRWGATYGYTF
D gene: -; V gene: TRBV5-1; J gene: TRBJ2-2; clone size: -; CDR3 DNA: TGCGCCAGCAGCTTGGTGGGCAGGGCGAACACCGGGGAGCTGTTTTTT; CDR3 protein: CASSLVGRANTGELFF
D gene: -; V gene: TRBV6-5; J gene: TRBJ1-2; clone size: -; CDR3 DNA: TGTGCCAGCCGACAGACTAACTATGGCTACACCTTC; CDR3 protein: CASRQTNYGYTF
D gene: -; V gene: TRBV5-4; J gene: TRBJ1-4; clone size: -; CDR3 DNA: TGTGCCAGCAGCCCACAGGGCGGTGAAAAACTGTTTTTT; CDR3 protein: CASSPQGGEKLFF
D gene: -; V gene: TRBV6-1; J gene: TRBJ2-6; clone size: -; CDR3 DNA: TGTGCCAGCAGGGAAAGGACAGTCCGCTCTGGGGCCAACGTCCTGACTTTC; CDR3 protein: CASRERTVRSGANVLTF
D gene: -; V gene: TRBV19; J gene: TRBJ1-1; clone size: -; CDR3 DNA: TGTGCCAGTAGTATTTTCGGGGGGCAAGGGACTGAAGCTTTCTTT; CDR3 protein: CASSIFGGQGTEAFF
D gene: -; V gene: TRBV7-2; J gene: TRBJ1-1; clone size: -; CDR3 DNA: TGTGCCAGCAGCTTATCCGGGGGTCGGTCTGAAGCTTTCTTT; CDR3 protein: CASSLSGGRSEAFF
D gene: TRBD2; V gene: TRBV11-2; J gene: TRBJ2-7; clone size: -; CDR3 DNA: TGTGCCAGCAGCCACCCCATAGCGGGAGAGCAGTACTTC; CDR3 protein: CASSHPIAGEQYF
D gene: TRBD2; V gene: TRBV5-4; J gene: TRBJ2-7; clone size: -; CDR3 DNA: TGTGCCAGCAGCTTTGGGGGGGGTAGCGGGCCTGAGTGGGACGAGCAGTACTTC; CDR3 protein: CASSFGGGSGPEWDEQYF
D gene: -; V gene: TRBV5-1; J gene: TRBJ1-5; clone size: -; CDR3 DNA: TGCGCCAGCAGCCCGGGAGAGAATCAGCCCCAGCATTTT; CDR3 protein: CASSPGENQPQHF
D gene: TRBD2; V gene: TRBV7-6; J gene: TRBJ2-3; clone size: -; CDR3 DNA: TGTGCCAGCAGCATCTTACTAGCGGGGGGCGTGGATACGCAGTATTTT; CDR3 protein: CASSILLAGGVDTQYF